Listed below are T cell receptor beta chains from one sample, sequenced in a study of OX40 agonist ivuxolimab in advanced cancers. The repertoire was sequenced with immunoSEQ multiplex PCR; TCRdb's copy has only in-frame clones and lacks some. The repertoire holds tens of thousands of clones, with around 87% as singletons. Sequencing was performed on CD4+ or CD8+ T cells sorted from blood, taken in a trial of the OX40 agonist ivuxolimab. These receptors were obtained from an adult with an advanced solid tumor such as melanoma, head and neck, liver or kidney cancer. Both conserved end residues are part of each CDR3. The order of the fields is V gene, J gene, D gene, clone size, CDR3 protein. The D gene is left open where the match is weak. Clone size, where shown, is once, few, many, or a class for clones that have expanded.

V gene: TRBV30
J gene: TRBJ1-1
D gene: -
clone size: once
CDR3 protein: CACIQGRGTEAFF

V gene: TRBV5-6
J gene: TRBJ1-2
D gene: TRBD1
clone size: -
CDR3 protein: CASSLRTGSYGYTF

V gene: TRBV2
J gene: TRBJ2-7
D gene: TRBD1
clone size: -
CDR3 protein: CASSATGTGAYEQYF

V gene: TRBV9
J gene: TRBJ1-1
D gene: TRBD1
clone size: once
CDR3 protein: CASSVVGTGRTEAFF

V gene: TRBV28
J gene: TRBJ1-5
D gene: -
clone size: -
CDR3 protein: CASKRGPQPQHF

V gene: TRBV5-1
J gene: TRBJ2-7
D gene: -
clone size: -
CDR3 protein: CASSSPPRDTYSYEQYF

V gene: TRBV7-3
J gene: TRBJ1-1
D gene: -
clone size: -
CDR3 protein: CASSSGWNTEAFF

V gene: TRBV14
J gene: TRBJ1-6
D gene: -
clone size: -
CDR3 protein: CASSQDPRGYYNSPLHF

V gene: TRBV2
J gene: TRBJ2-7
D gene: -
clone size: -
CDR3 protein: CASREGHPLYEQYF

V gene: TRBV2
J gene: TRBJ2-2
D gene: -
clone size: -
CDR3 protein: CASRGGPTGNTGELFF

V gene: TRBV2
J gene: TRBJ1-3
D gene: -
clone size: -
CDR3 protein: CASGMGDSGNTIYF

V gene: TRBV18
J gene: TRBJ1-1
D gene: -
clone size: -
CDR3 protein: CASSPSEMGYEAFF

V gene: TRBV7-3
J gene: TRBJ1-2
D gene: -
clone size: -
CDR3 protein: CASSLGVGGNYGYTF

V gene: TRBV27
J gene: TRBJ2-7
D gene: TRBD1
clone size: once
CDR3 protein: CASSLGGTGGEQYF

V gene: TRBV5-1
J gene: TRBJ2-3
D gene: TRBD2
clone size: few
CDR3 protein: CASSFSPASGTTDTQYF

V gene: TRBV5-1
J gene: TRBJ2-1
D gene: -
clone size: once
CDR3 protein: CASSPGTSYNEQFF

V gene: TRBV30
J gene: TRBJ2-7
D gene: -
clone size: once
CDR3 protein: CAWSVSGAEQYF

V gene: TRBV2
J gene: TRBJ2-1
D gene: -
clone size: -
CDR3 protein: CASRRLVNYNEQFF

V gene: TRBV28
J gene: TRBJ2-7
D gene: -
clone size: -
CDR3 protein: CASQQGGGAEQYF

V gene: TRBV11-2
J gene: TRBJ2-1
D gene: -
clone size: -
CDR3 protein: CASSFGFHNEQFF

V gene: TRBV9
J gene: TRBJ2-6
D gene: TRBD1
clone size: -
CDR3 protein: CASSASTGTGANVLTF

V gene: TRBV7-8
J gene: TRBJ2-1
D gene: -
clone size: -
CDR3 protein: CASSLVSSFQKNEQFF

V gene: TRBV4-1
J gene: TRBJ2-1
D gene: TRBD2
clone size: -
CDR3 protein: CASSQVVAGGYNEQFF

V gene: TRBV19
J gene: TRBJ1-1
D gene: -
clone size: -
CDR3 protein: CASTERTGEAFF

V gene: TRBV27
J gene: TRBJ2-1
D gene: -
clone size: -
CDR3 protein: CASSSTGPRYNEQFF

V gene: TRBV29-1
J gene: TRBJ2-1
D gene: -
clone size: -
CDR3 protein: CSQTWGRYNEQFF

V gene: TRBV5-1
J gene: TRBJ2-7
D gene: TRBD1
clone size: -
CDR3 protein: CASSLPVTGNSYEQYF

V gene: TRBV7-8
J gene: TRBJ2-3
D gene: -
clone size: -
CDR3 protein: CASSLTDTQYF

V gene: TRBV7-2
J gene: TRBJ1-1
D gene: TRBD1
clone size: -
CDR3 protein: CASSLSDRGRTEAFF

V gene: TRBV11-3
J gene: TRBJ2-1
D gene: -
clone size: -
CDR3 protein: CASSSGLINEQFF

V gene: TRBV7-9
J gene: TRBJ2-1
D gene: -
clone size: -
CDR3 protein: CASSLAVGYNEQFF

V gene: TRBV9
J gene: TRBJ2-3
D gene: -
clone size: -
CDR3 protein: CASSVLGSWADTQYF

V gene: TRBV11-3
J gene: TRBJ2-7
D gene: TRBD1
clone size: -
CDR3 protein: CASSFPGQATYEQYF

V gene: TRBV7-9
J gene: TRBJ2-4
D gene: -
clone size: -
CDR3 protein: CASTPLWEGNIQYF

V gene: TRBV11-2
J gene: TRBJ2-2
D gene: -
clone size: -
CDR3 protein: CASSLSWGDTGELFF

V gene: TRBV18
J gene: TRBJ2-7
D gene: -
clone size: -
CDR3 protein: CASSPPGQGGYEQYF

V gene: TRBV7-3
J gene: TRBJ1-1
D gene: -
clone size: -
CDR3 protein: CASSPTPTVNTEAFF

V gene: TRBV29-1
J gene: TRBJ1-1
D gene: -
clone size: -
CDR3 protein: CSVEQNTEAFF

V gene: TRBV7-2
J gene: TRBJ2-7
D gene: -
clone size: -
CDR3 protein: CASSLEVTTREQYF

V gene: TRBV12-5
J gene: TRBJ1-2
D gene: -
clone size: -
CDR3 protein: CASGLIWGTNYGYTF

V gene: TRBV7-2
J gene: TRBJ2-7
D gene: -
clone size: once
CDR3 protein: CASSAYGGVGYEQYF

V gene: TRBV29-1
J gene: TRBJ2-2
D gene: -
clone size: -
CDR3 protein: CSVERAANTGELFF

V gene: TRBV28
J gene: TRBJ1-5
D gene: -
clone size: -
CDR3 protein: CASSLFDRLVNQPQHF

V gene: TRBV7-9
J gene: TRBJ2-5
D gene: -
clone size: -
CDR3 protein: CASSLGGGKETQYF

V gene: TRBV28
J gene: TRBJ1-1
D gene: -
clone size: -
CDR3 protein: CASNSVPGPKNTEAFF

V gene: TRBV19
J gene: TRBJ2-4
D gene: -
clone size: -
CDR3 protein: CASTGSFIAKNIQYF

V gene: TRBV7-9
J gene: -
D gene: TRBD1
clone size: -
CDR3 protein: CASSYRDSPYEQYF